One and the same sample provided the 26 T cell receptor beta chains below, sequenced in a study of PD-L1 blockade in urothelial cancer. Time point noted: peripheral blood 6 weeks after treatment start. Measured with immunoSEQ multiplex PCR; TCRdb has only the in-frame clones, and not every one. The sample has 35,000 to 45,000 clones, more than 75% seen once. The sample consisted of PBMCs, taken around atezolizumab (anti-PD-L1) treatment. Receptor source: a man aged 65-85 years with urothelial cancer.

The V gene is TRBV28, the J gene TRBJ2-7; perhaps TRBD1 as D (6 bases). CDR1 and CDR2 (germline): MDHEN, SYDVKM. The CDR3 totals 15 residues. V lost 5 bases, J lost 3 bases, and 17 bases lay in between. DNA of the CDR3: TGTGCCAGCAGTCCCCCCGGGACACCCCTCTACGAGCAGTACTTC. Amino acid sequence: CASSPPGTPLYEQYF.

The chain joins TRBV28 to TRBJ2-5; 9 bases are shared with TRBD1. Germline CDR1 MDHEN, CDR2 SYDVKM. V gave up 8 bases and J gave up 4 bases; unmatched junction bases: 5. The CDR3 has 13 residues. CDR3 sequence: CASGGDRAETQYF. CDR3 DNA sequence: TGTGCCAGCGGGGGGGACAGGGCAGAGACCCAGTACTTC.

V and J are TRBV5-6 and TRBJ1-3; D is undetermined. Trimming took off 0 bases at V and 0 bases at J, with 10 bases between the two ends. The germline gives CDR1 SGHDT, CDR2 YYEEEE. The CDR3 contains 16 residues. DNA of the CDR3: TGTGCCAGCAGCTTGGCTATGGGGAGCTCTGGAAACACCATATATTTT. It translates to CASSLAMGSSGNTIYF.

The rearrangement joins TRBV2 to TRBJ2-3, with D possibly being TRBD2 (5 bases). This CDR3 has 16 residues. Trimming pared 0 bases from V and 0 bases from J, leaving 10 bases between. Per germline, CDR1 SNHLY and CDR2 FYNNEI. Here the CDR3 DNA reads TGTGCCAGCAGTGAAGCGCGGGCACCCAGCACAGATACGCAGTATTTT. This translates into CASSEARAPSTDTQYF.

This clone was observed once. The chain has TRBV4-2 and TRBJ1-2; no clear D. CDR3 length: 16 residues. Germline-derived CDR1 and CDR2 are LGHNA and YNFKEQ. Trimming shortened V by 3 bases and J by 6 bases, and 20 bases separated the two germline ends. CDR3 sequence: CASSHPREFASDGYTF. Here the CDR3 DNA reads TGTGCCAGCAGCCACCCGCGGGAGTTTGCCTCGGATGGCTACACCTTC.

V usage is TRBV5-1 and J usage is TRBJ2-3; 11 positions match TRBD2. With V trimmed by 0 bases and J by 2 bases, 2 bases remained unmatched. The germline V gene encodes CDR1 SGHRS and CDR2 YFSETQ. The CDR3 runs to 16 residues. CDR3 sequence (DNA): TGCGCCAGCAGCTTGGGGGGACTAGCGGCCACAGATACGCAGTATTTT. This gives the protein CASSLGGLAATDTQYF.

The CDR3 DNA reads TGCGCCAGCAGTGAGTCGGCAGGGAATCTCTACGAGCAGTACTTC. Its protein is CASSESAGNLYEQYF. V is TRBV10-1 and J is TRBJ2-7; TRBD1 is a possible D gene (5 bases). The CDR3 is 15 amino acids. With 0 bases removed from V and 3 bases from J, the gap between germline ends came to 12 bases. Per the germline V gene, CDR1 is WNHNN and CDR2 is SYGVQD (reference sequence).

This clone appeared once. This chain links TRBV10-3 with TRBJ1-5; D is uncertain. Germline V lookup: CDR1 ENHRY, CDR2 SYGVKD. V gave up 0 bases and J gave up 6 bases, with 9 bases separating them. This CDR3 comprises 14 residues. The CDR3 sequence: CAISESMSAQPQHF. CDR3 bases: TGTGCCATCAGTGAGTCGATGAGTGCTCAGCCCCAGCATTTT.

V usage is TRBV27 and J usage is TRBJ2-5, with 8 bases identical to TRBD1. CDR3 size: 15 residues. The germline gives CDR1 MNHEY, CDR2 SMNVEV (reference sequence). V shed 3 bases and J 5 bases; nucleotides not matched to a gene: 8. CDR3 sequence reads: CASSFGYRGAETQYF. As DNA, the CDR3 is TGTGCCAGCAGTTTCGGTTACAGGGGGGCGGAGACCCAGTACTTC.

The rearrangement uses TRBV19 and TRBJ2-1; D gene ambiguous. The germline V gene encodes CDR1 LNHDA and CDR2 SQIVND (reference sequence). This CDR3 spans 13 amino acids. With 4 bases removed from V and 4 bases from J, the gap between germline ends came to 8 bases. CDR3 DNA sequence: TGTGCCAGTAGTACATCCAGTTACAATGAGCAGTTCTTC. Its translation: CASSTSSYNEQFF.

V usage is TRBV4-2 and J usage is TRBJ2-7; 10 bases align to TRBD2. The ends lost 6 bases at V and 2 bases at J; junction bases unmatched: 7. The germline V gene has CDR1 LGHNA and CDR2 YNFKEQ. The length of the CDR3 is 15 residues. The CDR3 bases are TGTGCCAGCAGTACTGGACTAGCGGTAACCTACGAGCAGTACTTC. It encodes CASSTGLAVTYEQYF.

The chain employs TRBV11-3 and TRBJ2-1; possible D gene TRBD2, 5 bases. V was shortened by 1 base and J by 5 bases, with 12 bases between the two germline ends. CDR3 length: 15 amino acids. Germline V gene sequence: CDR1 SGHNT, CDR2 YENEEA. CDR3 amino acids: CASSLGEQTHNEQFF. DNA for the CDR3: TGTGCCAGCAGCTTAGGGGAGCAAACCCACAATGAGCAGTTCTTC.

The chain is built from TRBV11-2 and TRBJ2-5; possibly TRBD1 for D (5 bases). This CDR3 has 13 amino acids. Germline values: CDR1 SGHAT, CDR2 FQNNGV. Trimming stripped 4 bases from V and 2 bases from J, with 8 bases between. In DNA, the CDR3 is TGTGCCAGCAGCTCGACAGAACAAGAGACCCAGTACTTC. This translates into CASSSTEQETQYF.

This clone has just one count. The rearrangement joins TRBV2 to TRBJ2-2, with 9 bases fitting TRBD2. Germline CDR1 reads SNHLY; CDR2 reads FYNNEI. J gave up 2 bases and V 5 bases, and 3 bases lay outside the gene matches. The CDR3 runs to 15 residues. Here the CDR3 reads CASSLLAGNTGELFF. DNA of the CDR3: TGTGCCAGCAGTCTCCTAGCGGGAAACACCGGGGAGCTGTTTTTT.

This clone was counted once. The V call is TRBV9, the J call TRBJ1-3; D gene unclear. Germline V lookup: CDR1 SGDLS, CDR2 YYNGEE. The CDR3 runs to 14 residues. V shed 0 bases and J shed 4 bases, with 8 bases lying between them. The CDR3 DNA reads TGTGCCAGCAGCGTAGGGGTCGGGGGAAACACCATATATTTT. Its protein product is CASSVGVGGNTIYF.

This clone has more than one count but fewer than ten. The V gene is TRBV5-1, the J gene TRBJ2-5; a possible D gene is TRBD2 (5 bases). Germline V CDR1 and CDR2: SGHRS, YFSETQ. The V end was cut by 4 bases, the J end by 3 bases, with 10 bases between. This CDR3 contains 13 residues. CDR3 nucleotides: TGCGCCAGCAGCCTCATGGGAGAAGAGACCCAGTACTTC. This gives the protein CASSLMGEETQYF.

The gene calls are TRBV28 and TRBJ2-7, with TRBD2 matching 12 bases. Germline V gene lookup returns CDR1 MDHEN and CDR2 SYDVKM. J was trimmed by 2 bases and V by 6 bases; bases with no gene match: 2. The length of the CDR3 is 14 residues. CDR3 protein: CASRGLAGTYEQYF. CDR3 in DNA: TGTGCCAGCAGAGGACTAGCGGGAACCTACGAGCAGTACTTC.

The CDR3, as DNA: TGCGCCAGCCTACCTCTGTCGGCGGGAGGTAAGGATGAGCAGTTCTTC. Its translation: CASLPLSAGGKDEQFF. This chain links TRBV10-2 with TRBJ2-1; 8 bases map to TRBD2. The trim removed 8 bases at V and 8 bases at J, leaving 17 bases unmatched. The CDR3 sequence is 16 residues long. Germline CDR1 WSHSY, CDR2 SAAADI.

Only a few counts were recorded for this clone. CDR3 nucleotides: TGTGCCAGCACACCCCCTTCGGAGAAAAACACCGGGGAGCTGTTTTTT. It is translated as CASTPPSEKNTGELFF. This chain joins TRBV7-3 and TRBJ2-2; no firm D call. CDR3 length: 16 amino acids. Between the trimmed V and J ends, which lost 7 bases and 2 bases, there was a span of 17 bases. CDR1 and CDR2 (germline): SGHTA, FQGTGA.

This rearrangement joins TRBV5-6 to TRBJ1-2; TRBD1 agrees at 11 bases. V shed 0 bases and J 5 bases; nucleotides not matched to a gene: 9. CDR1 and CDR2 from the germline V gene are SGHDT and YYEEEE. The CDR3 is 17 residues long. CDR3 residues: CASSLGTGGRGLYGYTF. CDR3 DNA: TGTGCCAGCAGCTTGGGGACAGGGGGCCGGGGCCTTTATGGCTACACCTTC.

This clone occurred once. The chain is built from TRBV4-1 and TRBJ2-3, with a tentative D call TRBD1 (5 bases). Trimming pared 4 bases from V and 3 bases from J, leaving 14 bases between. This CDR3 has 15 residues. Germline CDR1 and CDR2: MGHRA and YSYEKL. The CDR3 bases are TGCGCCAGCAGCCCCAGGGCTTCCTATACAGATACGCAGTATTTT. Protein: CASSPRASYTDTQYF.

The rearrangement links TRBV18 to TRBJ2-2; TRBD1 is a possible D gene (5 bases). The germline gives CDR1 KGHSH, CDR2 LQKENI. Trimming stripped 3 bases from V and 0 bases from J, with 5 bases between. The CDR3 is 14 amino acids. The CDR3: CASSPTANTGELFF. The CDR3 DNA is TGTGCCAGCTCACCGACAGCGAACACCGGGGAGCTGTTTTTT.

The rearrangement links TRBV7-9 to TRBJ2-1, with 10 bases lining up with TRBD2. This CDR3 contains 15 residues. CDR1 and CDR2 from the germline V gene are SEHNR and FQNEAQ (reference sequence). Trimming removed 5 bases from V and 7 bases from J; junction bases left unmatched: 8. CDR3 amino acids: CASSPALAGENEQFF. In DNA, the CDR3 is TGTGCCAGCAGCCCGGCGCTAGCGGGAGAAAATGAGCAGTTCTTC.

The rearrangement links TRBV6-1 to TRBJ2-3, with 9 bases that match TRBD2. The trim removed 6 bases at V and 2 bases at J, leaving 6 bases unmatched. The germline V gene has CDR1 MNHNS and CDR2 SASEGT. The CDR3 contains 15 residues. In nucleotides, the CDR3 is TGTGCCAGCAGGGGCGGGAGGGATTCCACAGATACGCAGTATTTT. This encodes CASRGGRDSTDTQYF.

The DNA of the CDR3 is TGCGCCAGCAGCCAAAATCCACCCGGGACTAGCGGGAGGACTGGTAATGAGCAGTTCTTC. This encodes CASSQNPPGTSGRTGNEQFF. The V and J genes are TRBV5-1 and TRBJ2-1; 15 bases align to TRBD2. With 4 bases clipped from V and 7 bases from J, the junction kept 18 bases outside the gene matches. CDR3 size: 20 residues. Germline CDR1 and CDR2: SGHRS and YFSETQ.

V gene TRBV6-1 combines with J gene TRBJ2-5; D not certain. Germline V lookup: CDR1 MNHNS, CDR2 SASEGT. The V end was cut by 6 bases, the J end by 2 bases, with 13 bases between. The CDR3 covers 14 residues. CDR3 in DNA: TGTGCCAGCAGGGGTTGGCAGACACAAGAGACCCAGTACTTC. It encodes CASRGWQTQETQYF.